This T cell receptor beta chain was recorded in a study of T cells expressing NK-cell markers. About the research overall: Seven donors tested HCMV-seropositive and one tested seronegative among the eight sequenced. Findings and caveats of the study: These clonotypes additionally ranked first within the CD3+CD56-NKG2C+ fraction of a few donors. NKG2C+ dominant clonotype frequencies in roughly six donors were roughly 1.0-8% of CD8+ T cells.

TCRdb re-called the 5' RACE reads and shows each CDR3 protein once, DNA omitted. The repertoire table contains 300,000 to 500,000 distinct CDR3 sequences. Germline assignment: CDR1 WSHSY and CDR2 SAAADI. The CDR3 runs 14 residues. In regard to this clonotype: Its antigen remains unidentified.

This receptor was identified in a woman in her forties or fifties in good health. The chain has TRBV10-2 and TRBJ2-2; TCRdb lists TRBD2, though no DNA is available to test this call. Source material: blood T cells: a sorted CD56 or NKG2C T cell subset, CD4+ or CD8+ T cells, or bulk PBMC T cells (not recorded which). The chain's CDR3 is CASSERDFTGELFF.